Listed here is a single T cell receptor (beta chain). The CDR3 has 14 amino acids. The V end was cut by 6 bases, the J end by 5 bases, with 16 bases between. Germline V gene data show CDR1 as MNHEY and CDR2 as SVGAGI. The data were produced by immunoSEQ multiplex PCR, yet TCRdb's version contains in-frame clones alone and is incomplete. The profile covers about 60,000 clones, with about 74% appearing a single time and approximately 4.5% taken by the ten largest. The sample comes from a study of T cells in tumors after PD-1 blockade. About the study: Patients received pembrolizumab 200 mg every 3 weeks or cemiplimab 350 mg every 2 weeks.

The clonotype originates from a human donor with basal cell carcinoma. Source: PBMCs, taken after anti-PD-1 treatment. The chain employs TRBV6-5 and TRBJ1-1; D remains unclear. The CDR3 loop is CASRPGIMRTEAFF. The CDR3 DNA is TGTGCCAGCAGGCCGGGGATCATGCGGACTGAAGCTTTCTTT.